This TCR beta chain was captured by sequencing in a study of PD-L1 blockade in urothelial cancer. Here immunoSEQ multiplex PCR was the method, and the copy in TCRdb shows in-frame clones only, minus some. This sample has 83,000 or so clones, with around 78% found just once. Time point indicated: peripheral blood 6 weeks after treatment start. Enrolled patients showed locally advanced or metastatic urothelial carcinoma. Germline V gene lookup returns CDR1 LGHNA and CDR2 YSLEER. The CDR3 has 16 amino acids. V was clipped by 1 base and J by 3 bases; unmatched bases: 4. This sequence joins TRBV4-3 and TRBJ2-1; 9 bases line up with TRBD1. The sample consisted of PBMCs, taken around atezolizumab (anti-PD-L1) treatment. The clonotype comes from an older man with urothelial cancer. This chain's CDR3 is CASSQGTGVDYNEQFF. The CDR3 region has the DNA TGCGCCAGCAGCCAAGGGACAGGGGTCGACTACAATGAGCAGTTCTTC.